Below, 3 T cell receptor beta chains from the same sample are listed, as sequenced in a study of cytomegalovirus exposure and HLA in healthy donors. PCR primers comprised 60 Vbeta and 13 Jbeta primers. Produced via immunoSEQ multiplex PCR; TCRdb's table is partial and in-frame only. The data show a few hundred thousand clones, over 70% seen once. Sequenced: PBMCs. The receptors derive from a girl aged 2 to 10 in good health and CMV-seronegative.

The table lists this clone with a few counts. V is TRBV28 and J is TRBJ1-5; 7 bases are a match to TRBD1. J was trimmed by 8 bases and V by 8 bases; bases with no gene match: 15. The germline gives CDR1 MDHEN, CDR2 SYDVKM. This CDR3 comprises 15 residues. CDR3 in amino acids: CASHIFRGSLEPQHF. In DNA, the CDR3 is TGTGCCAGCCACATTTTCAGGGGGTCGTTAGAGCCCCAGCATTTT.

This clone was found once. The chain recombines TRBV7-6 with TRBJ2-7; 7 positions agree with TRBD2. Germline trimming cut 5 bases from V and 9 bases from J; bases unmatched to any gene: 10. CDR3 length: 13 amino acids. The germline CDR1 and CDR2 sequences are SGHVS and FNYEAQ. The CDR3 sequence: CASSPRTAGVQYF. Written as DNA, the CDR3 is TGTGCCAGCAGCCCACGGACGGCGGGGGTGCAGTACTTC.

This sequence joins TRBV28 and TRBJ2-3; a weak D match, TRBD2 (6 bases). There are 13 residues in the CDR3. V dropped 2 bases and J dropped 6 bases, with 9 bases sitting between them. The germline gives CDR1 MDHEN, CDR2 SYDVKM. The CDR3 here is CASSLPGVDTQYF. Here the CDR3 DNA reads TGTGCCAGCAGTTTACCGGGAGTGGATACGCAGTATTTT.